These 28 T cell receptor beta chains were all obtained from the same sample, sequenced in a study of blood T cells in healthy people across ages. With a J-beta primer mix and a sample-barcoded 5' primer, a second PCR ran about 7 to 12 cycles. MiXCR, applied by TCRdb to the 5' RACE reads, yields one record per CDR3 protein. The data hold about 970,000 distinct CDR3 sequences, with about 51% observed a single time. The sequenced sample consisted of blood. The receptors originated from a woman aged 60-75 years in good health.

The rearrangement joins TRBV5-1 to TRBJ2-1; TRBD2 is a possible D gene (5 bases). Per germline, CDR1 SGHRS and CDR2 YFSETQ. With 0 bases removed from V and 5 bases from J, the gap between germline ends came to 9 bases. This CDR3 region has 14 residues. CDR3 sequence (DNA): TGCGCCAGCAGCTTGGCCCCGGAGGACAATGAGCAGTTCTTC. This gives the protein CASSLAPEDNEQFF.

The chain couples TRBV7-2 to TRBJ2-1; the match to TRBD2 covers 13 bases. This CDR3 region has 16 residues. Germline CDR1 is SGHTA and CDR2 is FQGNSA. After removal of 8 bases from V and 10 bases from J, the junction contained 14 bases not matched to a gene. CDR3 region: CASANPGTSGKREQFF. CDR3 coding DNA: TGTGCCAGCGCAAATCCCGGGACTAGCGGGAAGAGGGAGCAGTTCTTC.

The genes are TRBV3-1 and TRBJ2-7, with TRBD1 identical over 8 bases. This CDR3 is 15 amino acids long. Losses at the gene ends were 4 bases for V and 5 bases for J; bases not matched to a gene: 10. In germline, CDR1 is LGHDT, CDR2 YNNKEL (reference sequence). The CDR3 DNA is TGTGCCAGCAGCCCTCAGGGGGCGCGATTCGACGAGCAGTACTTC. It is translated as CASSPQGARFDEQYF.

V usage is TRBV20-1 and J usage is TRBJ2-2; D is unresolved. CDR1 DFQATT and CDR2 SNEGSKA come from the germline V gene (reference sequence). The CDR3 contains 14 residues. V was clipped by 6 bases and J by 0 bases, with 11 bases between them. DNA of the CDR3: TGCAGTGCCATCCCCCACACGAACACCGGGGAGCTGTTTTTT. Residues: CSAIPHTNTGELFF.

This rearrangement joins TRBV10-3 to TRBJ2-7; 8 bases are a match to TRBD1. Germline V gene data show CDR1 as ENHRY and CDR2 as SYGVKD. This CDR3 comprises 13 residues. V lost 10 bases to trimming and J lost 0 bases; unmatched junction nucleotides: 5. CDR3 nucleotide sequence: TGTGCCACGACAGGGGTCCTCTCCTACGAGCAGTACTTC. This encodes CATTGVLSYEQYF.

The chain joins TRBV6-6 to TRBJ2-2; D gene uncertain. Germline assignment: CDR1 MNHNY and CDR2 SVGAGI (reference sequence). The CDR3 is 12 amino acids. Trimming shortened V by 7 bases and J by 2 bases, and 5 bases separated the two germline ends. CDR3 in amino acids: CASKFNTGELFF. Written as DNA, the CDR3 is TGTGCCAGCAAGTTCAACACCGGGGAGCTGTTTTTT.

The J gene is TRBJ1-6, the V gene TRBV2, with D possibly TRBD1 on 6 matching bases. Germline CDR1 is SNHLY and CDR2 is FYNNEI. The CDR3 length is 15 residues. Trimming took off 2 bases at V and 8 bases at J, with 13 bases between the two ends. As DNA, the CDR3 is TGTGCCAGCAGTGAAAGGCAAGGGGGGTATTCACCCCTCCACTTT. Residues: CASSERQGGYSPLHF.

In this sample, this clonotype turned up once. This chain uses TRBV2 with TRBJ2-2; 7 bases line up with TRBD2. The CDR3 contains 15 residues. J gave up 2 bases and V 2 bases, and 2 bases lay outside the gene matches. Germline V gives CDR1 SNHLY, CDR2 FYNNEI. This CDR3 reads CASSESGINTGELFF. CDR3 in DNA: TGTGCCAGCAGTGAAAGCGGGATAAACACCGGGGAGCTGTTTTTT.

This chain connects TRBV30 to TRBJ2-7; the D call may be TRBD1 or TRBD2 (5 bases each). The DNA end is more similar to TRBJ2-5, so the J call may be wrong. In germline, CDR1 is GTSNPN, CDR2 SVGIG (reference sequence). This CDR3 region has 14 residues. In DNA, the CDR3 is TGTGCCTGGAGTGTTGGGACCCTTGCGCAGACCCAGTACTTC. Its translation: CAWSVGTLAQTQYF.

The chain has TRBV28 and TRBJ2-7; 7 bases are a match to TRBD1. Germline assignment: CDR1 MDHEN and CDR2 SYDVKM. V lost 8 bases to trimming and J lost 4 bases; unmatched junction nucleotides: 5. The CDR3 totals 12 residues. The CDR3: CASRSQGYEQYF. CDR3 in DNA: TGTGCCAGCCGATCACAGGGGTACGAGCAGTACTTC.

The chain is built from TRBV5-4 and TRBJ1-1; TRBD1 might be the D (5 bases). The CDR3 is 16 residues long. V gave up 0 bases and J gave up 1 base, with 13 bases separating them. Per germline, CDR1 SGHNT and CDR2 YYREEE (reference sequence). DNA of the CDR3: TGTGCCAGCAGCTTGGGTTCCGACAGCCCGAACACTGAAGCTTTCTTT. It yields the protein CASSLGSDSPNTEAFF.

This chain's CDR3 is CASSLEAGGSPYEQYF. CDR3 sequence (DNA): TGTGCCAGCAGCTTAGAGGCAGGGGGCTCCCCTTACGAGCAGTACTTC. The V call is TRBV11-2, the J call TRBJ2-7, with 8 bases identical to TRBD1. Germline-derived CDR1 and CDR2 are SGHAT and FQNNGV. The V gene end was trimmed by 0 bases and the J gene end by 4 bases; junction bases not matched to a gene: 8. The CDR3 runs to 16 residues.

V is TRBV29-1 and J is TRBJ1-1; D gene ambiguous. CDR1 SQVTM and CDR2 ANQGSEA come from the germline V gene. The CDR3 extends over 12 amino acids. The V end lost 4 bases, the J end lost 11 bases, and 17 bases lay between the germline ends. This CDR3 is CSVALDGVFAFF. The DNA of the CDR3 is TGCAGCGTTGCACTTGATGGGGTGTTTGCTTTCTTT.

With respect to this clonotype: At one end, the junction sequence differs from germline, possibly due to a read error. This chain connects TRBV20-1 to TRBJ1-5; no clear D. Germline V lookup: CDR1 DFQATT, CDR2 SNEGSKA (reference sequence). The CDR3 contains 13 residues. The CDR3 region has the DNA TGCGGTGCTAGTTGGCAGGCCAGAGAGCCCCAGCATTTT. This encodes CGASWQAREPQHF.

This clonotype was observed once. The chain links TRBV5-1 to TRBJ2-1; 8 nucleotides agree with TRBD1. This CDR3 region has 14 residues. Unmatched junction bases numbered 12, after V lost 6 bases and J lost 10 bases. Germline V gene sequence: CDR1 SGHRS, CDR2 YFSETQ. The CDR3 nucleotides are TGCGCCAGCACTTTAGGGACAGGCTCCTACGAGCAGTTCTTC. It specifies CASTLGTGSYEQFF.

The V gene is TRBV15, the J gene TRBJ1-5, with D perhaps matching TRBD1 (6 bases). The CDR3 spans 16 residues. Germline V gene data show CDR1 as LNHNV and CDR2 as YYDKDF (reference sequence). With 0 bases removed from V and 2 bases from J, the gap between germline ends came to 11 bases. CDR3 sequence (DNA): TGTGCCACCAGCAGAGAGGTGAGACAGGGCAATCAGCCCCAGCATTTT. It is translated as CATSREVRQGNQPQHF.

This clonotype was seen more than once but under ten times. The chain recombines TRBV2 with TRBJ2-5, with 10 bases fitting TRBD2. Germline V CDR1 and CDR2: SNHLY, FYNNEI. The CDR3 loop spans 14 amino acids. The junction had 7 bases not matched to a gene; V was cut back by 10 bases and J by 2 bases. The CDR3 nucleotides read TGTGCCATCCAACTAGCGGGGAAACAAGAGACCCAGTACTTC. Protein: CAIQLAGKQETQYF. Combining the CDR3 with reference TRBV2 and TRBJ2-5 gives the whole variable domain EPEVTQTPSHQVTQMGQEVILRCVPISNHLYFYWYRQILGQKVEFLVSFYNNEISEKSEIFDDQFSVERPDGSNFTLKIRSTKLEDSAMYFCAIQLAGKQETQYFGPGTRLLVL.

This rearrangement joins TRBV30 to TRBJ2-4, with D unresolved. The V and J ends lost 3 bases and 13 bases respectively, with 19 bases between them. The CDR3 sequence is 13 residues long. CDR1 is GTSNPN, CDR2 SVGIG, per germline (reference sequence). Here the CDR3 reads CAWSGSLTYKQYF. CDR3 nucleotides: TGTGCCTGGAGCGGCTCCCTAACCTACAAGCAGTACTTC.

This clonotype appeared a few times. The chain carries TRBV20-1 and TRBJ1-2; weak D call: TRBD1 (6 bases). The CDR3 extends over 13 amino acids. V shed 6 bases and J shed 3 bases, with 14 bases lying between them. Germline CDR1 is DFQATT and CDR2 is SNEGSKA (reference sequence). The CDR3 DNA follows: TGCAGTGCCGCATCCGGGACACACTATGGCTACACCTTC. This translates into CSAASGTHYGYTF.

The V gene is TRBV27, the J gene TRBJ2-3; 7 nucleotides align to TRBD1. The V and J ends lost 2 bases and 3 bases, in that order; junction bases with no gene match: 5. Germline-derived CDR1 and CDR2 are MNHEY and SMNVEV (reference sequence). The CDR3 totals 15 residues. The CDR3 nucleotides read TGTGCCAGCAGTTTAGCGACAGGGTCTACAGATACGCAGTATTTT. This gives the protein CASSLATGSTDTQYF.

CDR3 amino acids: CASSGTGGRTCNEQFF. Here the CDR3 DNA reads TGCGCCAGCAGCGGGACAGGGGGCAGGACCTGCAATGAGCAGTTCTTC. The chain combines TRBV5-1 with TRBJ2-1; 12 nucleotides agree with TRBD1. Germline V gives CDR1 SGHRS, CDR2 YFSETQ. The V gene end was trimmed by 4 bases and the J gene end by 6 bases; junction bases not matched to a gene: 8. The CDR3 contains 16 residues.

This chain joins TRBV5-1 and TRBJ2-3; D could derive from TRBD1 or TRBD2 (5 bases each). The CDR3 has 16 residues. Trimming pared 4 bases from V and 0 bases from J, leaving 15 bases between. CDR1 and CDR2 (germline): SGHRS, YFSETQ. This CDR3 reads CASSEGRNPSTDTQYF. The CDR3 coding sequence is TGCGCCAGCAGCGAGGGACGGAACCCTAGCACAGATACGCAGTATTTT.

CDR3 sequence (DNA): TGTGCCAGCAGGGCCCTGGGACCACCGGATGGGACCCAGTACTTC. Translating it yields CASRALGPPDGTQYF. V gene TRBV6-5 combines with J gene TRBJ2-5; D is perhaps TRBD1 or TRBD2 (5 bases each). V lost 6 bases, J lost 7 bases, and 21 bases lay in between. CDR1 is MNHEY, CDR2 SVGAGI, per germline. The CDR3 sequence is 15 residues long.

The rearrangement joins TRBV7-6 to TRBJ2-5, with D possibly TRBD1 on 5 matching bases. The V and J ends lost 1 base and 4 bases respectively, with 13 bases between them. This CDR3 region has 15 residues. CDR1 SGHVS and CDR2 FNYEAQ come from the germline V gene. This CDR3 is CASSLEAGSGETQYF. The CDR3 DNA reads as TGTGCCAGCAGCTTAGAGGCAGGGTCGGGAGAGACCCAGTACTTC.

A word on this clonotype: An end of the junction differs from the germline gene, which may be a read error. The chain recombines TRBV15 with TRBJ1-5; D possibly corresponds to TRBD1 (6 bases). Germline V gene lookup returns CDR1 LNHNV and CDR2 YYDKDF (reference sequence). The CDR3 contains 18 residues. The CDR3 DNA reads as TGTGCCGCCAGCAGAGATCGACTAGGGGACAATCACAATCAGCCCCAGCATTTT. It specifies CAASRDRLGDNHNQPQHF.

The rearrangement links TRBV4-1 to TRBJ2-4, with D unclear. Trimming stripped 2 bases from V and 0 bases from J, with 5 bases between. The germline CDR1 and CDR2 sequences are MGHRA and YSYEKL. The CDR3 contains 14 residues. The CDR3 loop is CASSQPLAKNIQYF. CDR3 nucleotides: TGCGCCAGCAGCCAACCCCTAGCCAAAAACATTCAGTACTTC.

The V gene is TRBV18, the J gene TRBJ2-5, with D perhaps TRBD1 (5 bases). Trimming shortened V by 6 bases and J by 0 bases, and 11 bases separated the two germline ends. Per germline, CDR1 KGHSH and CDR2 LQKENI. This CDR3 has 14 residues. This CDR3 is CASSLLGDQETQYF. In DNA, the CDR3 is TGTGCCAGCTCGCTCCTAGGGGACCAAGAGACCCAGTACTTC.

About this clonotype itself: One end of the junction does not line up with germline, which may come from a read error. The CDR3 reads CAGSYRGTSGYNEQFF. CDR3 nucleotides: TGTGCCGGCAGCTATAGGGGGACTAGCGGATACAATGAGCAGTTCTTC. The rearrangement uses TRBV7-6 and TRBJ2-1, with 11 bases aligning to TRBD2. Germline CDR1 and CDR2: SGHVS and FNYEAQ. This CDR3 contains 16 residues.